This TCR beta chain was sequenced during a study of T cell repertoires in cytomegalovirus infection. In the study overall: Indications of both CMV infection and matching HLA type were provided by public TCR beta signatures.

Study-level findings and limits: What dominated the ex vivo response were HLA-C-restricted CMV-specific TCR beta clonotypes. The cumulative frequency of public TCR beta families distinguished individuals who carried CMV together with the relevant HLA.

The V end was cut by 5 bases, the J end by 0 bases, with 8 bases between. The germline V gene encodes CDR1 SQVTM and CDR2 ANQGSEA. The CDR3 runs 12 residues. About this clonotype: The target antigen is unknown.

TCRdb recomputed calls from the reads with MiXCR, one row per CDR3 protein. The sample has 200,000 to 300,000 distinct CDR3 sequences, roughly 12% seen once. The receptor was derived from a human donor in good health (CMV status not recorded). Some clones in this sample may be carry-over from other donors' samples. What was sequenced was PBMCs. The gene calls are TRBV29-1 and TRBJ2-7, with D unresolved. The CDR3: CSVSDVSYEQYF. Here the CDR3 DNA reads TGCAGCGTTTCGGACGTCTCCTACGAGCAGTACTTC.